The present entry profiles one T cell receptor (beta chain) with its context. Trimming shortened V by 4 bases and J by 10 bases, and 20 bases separated the two germline ends. The CDR3 sequence is 15 residues long. Germline-derived CDR1 and CDR2 are LGHNA and YSLEER. The data were produced by immunoSEQ multiplex PCR, yet TCRdb's version contains in-frame clones alone and is incomplete. The sample lists under 50,000 clones, over 90% occurring once. This record belongs to a study of T cell changes during pregnancy in multiple sclerosis. This chain links TRBV4-3 with TRBJ2-1; a possible D gene is TRBD1 (6 bases). Sequencing was performed on CD8+ T cells from peripheral blood mononuclear cells, taken in the first trimester of pregnancy. The receptor was derived from a female donor with multiple sclerosis, enrolled in a pregnancy study. CDR3 in amino acids: CASSRNGGALGEQFF. The CDR3, as DNA: TGCGCCAGCAGCCGGAATGGGGGCGCGTTAGGGGAGCAGTTCTTC.